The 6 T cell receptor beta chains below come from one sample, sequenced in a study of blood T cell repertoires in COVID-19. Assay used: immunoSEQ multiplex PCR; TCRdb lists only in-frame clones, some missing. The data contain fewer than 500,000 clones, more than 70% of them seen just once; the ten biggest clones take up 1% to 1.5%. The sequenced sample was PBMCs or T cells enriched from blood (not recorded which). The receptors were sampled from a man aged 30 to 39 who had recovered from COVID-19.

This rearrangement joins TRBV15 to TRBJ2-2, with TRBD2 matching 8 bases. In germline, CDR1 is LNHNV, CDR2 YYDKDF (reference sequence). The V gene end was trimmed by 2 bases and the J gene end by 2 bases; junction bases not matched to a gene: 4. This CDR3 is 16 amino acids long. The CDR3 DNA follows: TGTGCCACCAGCAGAAAAGCGGGGGCCAACACCGGGGAGCTGTTTTTT. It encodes CATSRKAGANTGELFF.

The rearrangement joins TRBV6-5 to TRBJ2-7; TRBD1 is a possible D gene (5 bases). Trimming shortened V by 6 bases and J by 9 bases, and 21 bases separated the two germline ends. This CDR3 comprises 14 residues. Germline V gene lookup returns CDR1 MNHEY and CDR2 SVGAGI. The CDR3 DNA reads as TGTGCCAGCAGGGTTAGGGGCGCAGGATTCTTGCAGTACTTC. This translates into CASRVRGAGFLQYF.

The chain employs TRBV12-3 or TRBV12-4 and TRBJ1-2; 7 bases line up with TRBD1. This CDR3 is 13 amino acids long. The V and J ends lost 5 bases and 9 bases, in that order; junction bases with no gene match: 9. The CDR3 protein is CASSRDRVMSYTF. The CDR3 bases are TGTGCCAGCAGTCGAGACAGGGTGATGAGCTACACCTTC.

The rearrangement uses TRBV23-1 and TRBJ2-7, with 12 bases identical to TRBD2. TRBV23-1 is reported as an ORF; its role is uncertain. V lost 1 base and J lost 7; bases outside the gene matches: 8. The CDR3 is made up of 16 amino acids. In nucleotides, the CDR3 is TGCGCCAGCAGTCAATATCTAGCGGGGGGGCCGGGTGAGCAGTACTTC. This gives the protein CASSQYLAGGPGEQYF.

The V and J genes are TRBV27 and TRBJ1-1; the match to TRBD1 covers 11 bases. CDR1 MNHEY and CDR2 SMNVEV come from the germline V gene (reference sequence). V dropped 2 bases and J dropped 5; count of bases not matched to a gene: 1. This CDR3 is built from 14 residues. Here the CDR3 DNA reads TGTGCCAGCAGTTTAGGGACAGGGGGAACTGAAGCTTTCTTT. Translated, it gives CASSLGTGGTEAFF.

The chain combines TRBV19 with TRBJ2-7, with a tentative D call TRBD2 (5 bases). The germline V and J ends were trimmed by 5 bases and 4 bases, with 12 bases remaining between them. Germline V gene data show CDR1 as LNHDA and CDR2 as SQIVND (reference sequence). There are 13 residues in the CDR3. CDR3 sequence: CASSSRPGYEQYF. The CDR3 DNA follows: TGTGCCAGTAGTTCCAGGCCGGGATACGAGCAGTACTTC.